The 6 T cell receptor beta chains listed next were all sequenced from one sample in a study of blood T cell repertoires in COVID-19. Assay used: immunoSEQ multiplex PCR; TCRdb lists only in-frame clones, some missing. Among about 65,000 clones, 85% to 95% were seen once, and the ten largest hold around 2.6%. The sample comprised peripheral blood. These receptor sequences come from a man in his 70s with active COVID-19.

The chain recombines TRBV19 with TRBJ1-2, with D perhaps matching TRBD1 (6 bases). CDR3 length equals 14 residues. The germline gives CDR1 LNHDA, CDR2 SQIVND (reference sequence). V was cut by 5 bases and J by 4 bases, with 14 bases left in between. CDR3 bases: TGTGCCAGTAGTGCCGACAGGACCAGCTATGGCTACACCTTC. It yields the protein CASSADRTSYGYTF.

This clone has only one observation. The chain uses TRBV3-1 (or the pseudogene TRBV3-2) and TRBJ2-1; 11 nucleotides line up with TRBD2. The CDR3 runs to 17 residues. The germline V gene has CDR1 LGHDT and CDR2 YNNKEL (reference sequence). V dropped 0 bases and J dropped 5; count of bases not matched to a gene: 6. The CDR3 here is CASSQDALAGGNNEQFF. The CDR3 bases are TGTGCCAGCAGCCAAGATGCGCTAGCGGGGGGCAACAATGAGCAGTTCTTC.

The rearrangement joins TRBV10-3 to TRBJ1-1; 11 bases match TRBD1. V trimming: 8 bases; J trimming: 0 bases; junction bases outside the gene matches: 5. CDR3 length: 15 amino acids. CDR1 and CDR2 (germline): ENHRY, SYGVKD. CDR3 sequence reads: CAIRDRGTMNTEAFF. The CDR3 bases are TGTGCCATCCGGGACAGGGGGACCATGAACACTGAAGCTTTCTTT.

The CDR3 here is CSASQGIGTEAFF. The CDR3 DNA is TGCAGTGCTAGTCAGGGGATTGGCACTGAAGCTTTCTTT. The chain combines TRBV20-1 with TRBJ1-1; maybe TRBD1 (6 bases). The V end was cut by 3 bases, the J end by 4 bases, with 12 bases between. This CDR3 is built from 13 residues. The germline CDR1 and CDR2 sequences are DFQATT and SNEGSKA (reference sequence).

This chain's CDR3 is CASKGPANTGELFF. CDR3 bases: TGCGCCAGCAAGGGGCCGGCGAACACCGGGGAGCTGTTTTTT. The chain joins TRBV5-1 to TRBJ2-2, with a possible D match to TRBD1 (5 bases). This CDR3 region has 14 residues. The germline V gene has CDR1 SGHRS and CDR2 YFSETQ. Trimming took 6 bases from V and 0 from J, leaving 9 bases between them.

The chain carries TRBV5-5 and TRBJ1-6, with TRBD1 matching 9 bases. V dropped 4 bases and J dropped 6; count of bases not matched to a gene: 8. Germline CDR1 reads SGHKS; CDR2 reads YYEKEE (reference sequence). This CDR3 comprises 16 residues. The CDR3 reads CASSRTGDVANSPLHF. The CDR3 nucleotides are TGTGCCAGCAGCAGGACAGGGGACGTCGCTAATTCACCCCTCCACTTT.